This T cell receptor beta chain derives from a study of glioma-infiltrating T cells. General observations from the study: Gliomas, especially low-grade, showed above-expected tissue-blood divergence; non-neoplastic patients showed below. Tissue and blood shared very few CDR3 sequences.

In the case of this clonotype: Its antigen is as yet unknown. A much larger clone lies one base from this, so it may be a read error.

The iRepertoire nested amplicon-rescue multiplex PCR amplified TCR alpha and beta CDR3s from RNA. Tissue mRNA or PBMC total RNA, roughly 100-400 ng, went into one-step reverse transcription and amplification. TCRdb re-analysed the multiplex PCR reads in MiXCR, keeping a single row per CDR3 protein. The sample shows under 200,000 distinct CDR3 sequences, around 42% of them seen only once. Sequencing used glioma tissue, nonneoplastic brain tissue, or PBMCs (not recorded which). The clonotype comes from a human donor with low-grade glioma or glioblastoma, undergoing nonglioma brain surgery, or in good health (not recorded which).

In nucleotides, the CDR3 is TGTGCCAGCAGCCAAGTGGTTGGCACTGAAGCTTTCTTT. This codes for CASSQVVGTEAFF. The rearrangement links TRBV3-1 to TRBJ1-1; D unclear. The CDR3 runs 13 residues. From germline, CDR1 is LGHDT and CDR2 YNNKEL (reference sequence). V was clipped by 1 base and J by 4 bases, with 7 bases between them. Together with reference TRBV3-1 and TRBJ1-1, the CDR3 gives the full variable domain: DTAVSQTPKYLVTQMGNDKSIKCEQNLGHDTMYWYKQDSKKFLKIMFSYNNKELIINETVPNRFSPKSPDKAHLNLHINSLELGDSAVYFCASSQVVGTEAFFGQGTRLTVV.